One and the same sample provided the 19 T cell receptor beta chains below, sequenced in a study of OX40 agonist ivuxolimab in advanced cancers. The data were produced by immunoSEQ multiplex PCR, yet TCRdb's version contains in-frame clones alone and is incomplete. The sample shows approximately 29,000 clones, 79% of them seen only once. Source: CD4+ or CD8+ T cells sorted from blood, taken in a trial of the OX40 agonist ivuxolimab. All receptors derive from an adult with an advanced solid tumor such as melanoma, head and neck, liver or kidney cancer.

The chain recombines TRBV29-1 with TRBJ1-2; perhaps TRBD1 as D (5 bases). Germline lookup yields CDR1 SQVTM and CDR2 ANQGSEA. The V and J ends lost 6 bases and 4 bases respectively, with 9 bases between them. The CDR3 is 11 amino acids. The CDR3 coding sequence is TGCAGCGTGCCCACAGGCTATGGCTACACCTTC. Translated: CSVPTGYGYTF.

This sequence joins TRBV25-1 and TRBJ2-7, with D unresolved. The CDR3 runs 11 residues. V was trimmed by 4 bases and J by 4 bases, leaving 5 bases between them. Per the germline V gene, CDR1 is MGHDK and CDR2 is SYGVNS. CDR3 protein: CASSVGYEQYF. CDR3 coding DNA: TGTGCCAGCAGTGTCGGGTACGAGCAGTACTTC.

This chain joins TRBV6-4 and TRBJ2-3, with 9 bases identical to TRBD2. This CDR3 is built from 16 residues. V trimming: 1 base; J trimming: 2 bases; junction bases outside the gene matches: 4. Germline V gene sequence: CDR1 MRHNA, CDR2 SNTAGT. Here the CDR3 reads CASSDFSGGTTDTQYF. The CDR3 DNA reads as TGTGCCAGCAGTGACTTTAGCGGGGGTACCACAGATACGCAGTATTTT.

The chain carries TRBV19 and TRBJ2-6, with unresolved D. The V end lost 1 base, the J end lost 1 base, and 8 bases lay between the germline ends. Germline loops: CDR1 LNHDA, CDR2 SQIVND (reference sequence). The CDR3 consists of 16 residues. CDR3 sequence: CASSIGSGSGANVLTF. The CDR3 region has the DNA TGTGCCAGTAGTATAGGTTCAGGATCTGGGGCCAACGTCCTGACTTTC.

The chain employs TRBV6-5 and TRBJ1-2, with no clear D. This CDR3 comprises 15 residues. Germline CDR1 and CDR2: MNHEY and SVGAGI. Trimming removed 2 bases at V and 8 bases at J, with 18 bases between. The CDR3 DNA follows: TGTGCCAGCAGTTACAGTTCTCCAGGTGATGGAGGCTACACCTTC. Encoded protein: CASSYSSPGDGGYTF.

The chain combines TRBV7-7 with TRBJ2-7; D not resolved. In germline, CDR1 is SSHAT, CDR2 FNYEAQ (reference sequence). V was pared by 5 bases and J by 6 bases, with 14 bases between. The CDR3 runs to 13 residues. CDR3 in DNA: TGTGCCAGCAGCCCCTCAGAGTATTCCGAGCAGTACTTC. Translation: CASSPSEYSEQYF.

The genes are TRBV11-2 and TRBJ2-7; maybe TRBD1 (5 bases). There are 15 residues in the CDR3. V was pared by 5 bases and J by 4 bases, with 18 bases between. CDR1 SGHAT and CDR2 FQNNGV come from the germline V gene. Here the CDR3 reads CASSTVQGEVYEQYF. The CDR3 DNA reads TGTGCCAGCAGCACCGTGCAGGGTGAGGTGTACGAGCAGTACTTC.

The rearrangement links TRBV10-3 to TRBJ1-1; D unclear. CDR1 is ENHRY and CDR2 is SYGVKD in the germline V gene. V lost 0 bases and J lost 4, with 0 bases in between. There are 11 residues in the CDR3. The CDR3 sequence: CAISESTEAFF. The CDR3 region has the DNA TGTGCCATCAGTGAGTCCACTGAAGCTTTCTTT.

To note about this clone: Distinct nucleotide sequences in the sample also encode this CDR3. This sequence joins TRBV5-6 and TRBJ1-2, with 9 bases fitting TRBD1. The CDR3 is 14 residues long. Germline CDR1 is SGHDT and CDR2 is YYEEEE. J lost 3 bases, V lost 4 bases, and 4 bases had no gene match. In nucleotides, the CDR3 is TGTGCCAGCAGCCTGGGACAGGGTGACTATGGCTACACCTTC. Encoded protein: CASSLGQGDYGYTF.

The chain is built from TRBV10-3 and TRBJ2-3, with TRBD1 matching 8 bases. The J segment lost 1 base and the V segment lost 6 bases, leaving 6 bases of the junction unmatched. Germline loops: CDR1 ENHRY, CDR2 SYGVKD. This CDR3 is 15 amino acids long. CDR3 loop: CAIRAGGAGTDTQYF. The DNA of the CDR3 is TGTGCCATCAGGGCAGGGGGCGCGGGCACAGATACGCAGTATTTT.

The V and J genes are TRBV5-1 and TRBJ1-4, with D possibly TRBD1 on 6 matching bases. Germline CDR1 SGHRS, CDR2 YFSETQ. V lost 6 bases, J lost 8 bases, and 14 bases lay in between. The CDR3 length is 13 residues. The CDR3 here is CASKNRVHEKLFF. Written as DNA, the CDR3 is TGCGCCAGCAAAAACAGGGTTCACGAAAAACTGTTTTTT. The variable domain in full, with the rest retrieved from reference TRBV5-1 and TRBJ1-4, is KAGVTQTPRYLIKTRGQQVTLSCSPISGHRSVSWYQQTPGQGLQFLFEYFSETQRNKGNFPGRFSGRQFSNSRSEMNVSTLELGDSALYLCASKNRVHEKLFFGSGTQLSVL.

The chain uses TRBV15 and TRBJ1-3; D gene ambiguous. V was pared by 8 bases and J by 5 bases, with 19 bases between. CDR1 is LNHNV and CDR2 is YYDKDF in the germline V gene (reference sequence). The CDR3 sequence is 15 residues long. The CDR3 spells CATRAGRLHRNTIYF. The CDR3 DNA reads TGTGCCACCCGAGCCGGCCGCCTACATAGAAACACCATATATTTT.

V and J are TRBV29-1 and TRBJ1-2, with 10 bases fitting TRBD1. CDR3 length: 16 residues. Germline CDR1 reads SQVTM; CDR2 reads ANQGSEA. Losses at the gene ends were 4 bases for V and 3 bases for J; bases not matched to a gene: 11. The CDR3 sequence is CSVGRDRGRFDYGYTF. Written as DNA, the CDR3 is TGCAGCGTTGGAAGGGACAGGGGAAGATTCGACTATGGCTACACCTTC.

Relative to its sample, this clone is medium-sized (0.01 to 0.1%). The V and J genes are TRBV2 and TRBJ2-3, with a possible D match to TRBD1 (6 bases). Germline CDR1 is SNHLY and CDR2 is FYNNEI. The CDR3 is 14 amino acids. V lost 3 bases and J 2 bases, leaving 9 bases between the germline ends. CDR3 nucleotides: TGTGCCAGCAGTGAGAACAGGGTCACAGATACGCAGTATTTT. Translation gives CASSENRVTDTQYF.

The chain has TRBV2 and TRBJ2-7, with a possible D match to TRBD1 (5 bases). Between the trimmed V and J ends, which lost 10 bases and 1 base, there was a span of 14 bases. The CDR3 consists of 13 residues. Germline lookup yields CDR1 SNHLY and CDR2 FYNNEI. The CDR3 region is CAIIDRTSYEQYF. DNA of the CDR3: TGTGCCATTATCGATCGGACATCCTACGAGCAGTACTTC.

The CDR3 sequence: CASSGGAGGELFF. The CDR3 bases are TGTGCCAGCAGTGGGGGGGCCGGCGGGGAGCTGTTTTTT. This chain links TRBV28 with TRBJ2-2, with D possibly being TRBD2 (7 bases). Per germline, CDR1 MDHEN and CDR2 SYDVKM. The V gene lost 5 bases and the J gene lost 7 bases, with 11 bases spanning the gap. This CDR3 is 13 amino acids long.

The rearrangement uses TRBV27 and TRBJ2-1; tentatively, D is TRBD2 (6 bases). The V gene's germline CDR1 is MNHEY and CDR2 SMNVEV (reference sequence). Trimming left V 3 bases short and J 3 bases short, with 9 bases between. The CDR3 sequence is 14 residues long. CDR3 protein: CASSFPGGYNEQFF. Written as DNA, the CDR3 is TGTGCCAGCAGTTTTCCCGGGGGCTACAATGAGCAGTTCTTC.

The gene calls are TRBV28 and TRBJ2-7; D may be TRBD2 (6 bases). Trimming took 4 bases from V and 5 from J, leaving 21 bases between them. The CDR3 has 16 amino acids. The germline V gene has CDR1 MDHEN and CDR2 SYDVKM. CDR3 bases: TGTGCCAGCAGTTCCCTCTCATCCCTCCGGAGGGACGAGCAGTACTTC. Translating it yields CASSSLSSLRRDEQYF.

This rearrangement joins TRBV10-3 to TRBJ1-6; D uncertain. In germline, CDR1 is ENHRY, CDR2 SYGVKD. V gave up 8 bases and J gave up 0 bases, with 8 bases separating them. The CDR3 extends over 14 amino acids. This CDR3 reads CAIAESSYNSPLHF. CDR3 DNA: TGTGCCATCGCGGAGAGCTCCTATAATTCACCCCTCCACTTT.